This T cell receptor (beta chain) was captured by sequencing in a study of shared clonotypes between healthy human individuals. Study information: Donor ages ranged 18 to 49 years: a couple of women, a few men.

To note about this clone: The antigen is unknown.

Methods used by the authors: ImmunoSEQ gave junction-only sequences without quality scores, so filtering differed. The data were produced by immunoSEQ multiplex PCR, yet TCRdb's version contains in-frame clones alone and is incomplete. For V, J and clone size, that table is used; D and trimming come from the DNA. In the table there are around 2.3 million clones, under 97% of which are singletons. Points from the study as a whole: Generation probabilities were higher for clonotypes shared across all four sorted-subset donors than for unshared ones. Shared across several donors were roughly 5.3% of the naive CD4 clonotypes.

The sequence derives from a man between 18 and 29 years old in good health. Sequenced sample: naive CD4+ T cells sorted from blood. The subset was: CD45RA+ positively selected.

The CDR3 sequence is CAWSQAEAFF. Written as DNA, the CDR3 is TGTGCCTGGAGTCAAGCTGAAGCTTTCTTT. V is TRBV30 and J is TRBJ1-1; D is ambiguous. The CDR3 extends over 10 amino acids. Trimming shortened V by 2 bases and J by 6 bases, and 4 bases separated the two germline ends. Germline-derived CDR1 and CDR2 are GTSNPN and SVGIG (reference sequence).